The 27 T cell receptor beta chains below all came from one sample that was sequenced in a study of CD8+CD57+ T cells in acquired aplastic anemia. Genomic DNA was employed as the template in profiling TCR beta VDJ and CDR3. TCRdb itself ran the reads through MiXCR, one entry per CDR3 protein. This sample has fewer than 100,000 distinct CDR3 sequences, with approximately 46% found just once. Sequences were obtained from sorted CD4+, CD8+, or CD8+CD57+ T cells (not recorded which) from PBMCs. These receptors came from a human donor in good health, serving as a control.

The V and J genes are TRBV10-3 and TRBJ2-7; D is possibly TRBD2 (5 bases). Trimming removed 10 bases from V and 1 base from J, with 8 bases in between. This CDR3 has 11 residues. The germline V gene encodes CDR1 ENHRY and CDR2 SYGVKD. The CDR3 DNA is TGTGCCACCACGGGATCCTACGAGCAGTACTTC. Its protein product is CATTGSYEQYF.

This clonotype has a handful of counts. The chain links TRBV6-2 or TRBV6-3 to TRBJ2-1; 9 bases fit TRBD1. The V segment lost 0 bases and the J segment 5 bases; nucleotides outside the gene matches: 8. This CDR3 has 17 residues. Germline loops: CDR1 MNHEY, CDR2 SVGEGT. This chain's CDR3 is CASSYSLPGQGNNEQFF. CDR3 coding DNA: TGTGCCAGCAGTTACTCGCTGCCGGGACAGGGCAACAATGAGCAGTTCTTC.

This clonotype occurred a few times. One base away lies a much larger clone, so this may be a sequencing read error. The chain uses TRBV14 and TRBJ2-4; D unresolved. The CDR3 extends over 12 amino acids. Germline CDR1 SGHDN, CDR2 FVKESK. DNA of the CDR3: TGTGTCAGCAGCCACATTGAGCACATTCAGTACTTC. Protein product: CVSSHIEHIQYF.

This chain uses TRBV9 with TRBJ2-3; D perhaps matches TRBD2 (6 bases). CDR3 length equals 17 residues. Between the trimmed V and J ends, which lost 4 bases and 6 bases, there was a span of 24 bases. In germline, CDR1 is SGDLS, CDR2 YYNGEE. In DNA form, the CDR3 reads TGTGCCAGCAGCTTGGAAGTGTTCGGGGGTTTCGGGGATACGCAGTATTTT. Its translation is CASSLEVFGGFGDTQYF.

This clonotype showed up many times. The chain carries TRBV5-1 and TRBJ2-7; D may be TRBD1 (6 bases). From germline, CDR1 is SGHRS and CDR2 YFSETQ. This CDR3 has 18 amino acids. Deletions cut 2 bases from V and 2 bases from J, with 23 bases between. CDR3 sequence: CASSFGTTPTGDAYEQYF. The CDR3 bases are TGCGCCAGCAGCTTCGGGACCACACCGACAGGTGACGCCTACGAGCAGTACTTC.

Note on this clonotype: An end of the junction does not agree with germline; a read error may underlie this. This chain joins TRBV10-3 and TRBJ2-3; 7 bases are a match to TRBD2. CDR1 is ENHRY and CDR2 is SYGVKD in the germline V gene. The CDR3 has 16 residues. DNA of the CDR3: TGTGCCATCAGTGACACTAGCGATTCCAGCACTGATACGCAGTATTTT. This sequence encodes CAISDTSDSSTDTQYF.

CDR3 in amino acids: CSARAGGDRPDTQYF. In nucleotides, the CDR3 is TGCAGTGCTAGAGCCGGGGGGGATAGGCCAGATACGCAGTATTTT. The V and J genes are TRBV20-1 and TRBJ2-3, with 8 bases lining up with TRBD2. The germline CDR1 and CDR2 sequences are DFQATT and SNEGSKA (reference sequence). Losses at the gene ends were 1 base for V and 4 bases for J; bases not matched to a gene: 7. The CDR3 runs to 15 residues.

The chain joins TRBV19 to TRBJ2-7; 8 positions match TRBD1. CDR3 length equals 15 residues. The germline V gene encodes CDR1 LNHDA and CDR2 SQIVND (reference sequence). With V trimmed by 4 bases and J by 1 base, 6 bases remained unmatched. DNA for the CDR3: TGTGCCAGTAGTACCTATCAGGGGGCGTCCTACGAGCAGTACTTC. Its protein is CASSTYQGASYEQYF. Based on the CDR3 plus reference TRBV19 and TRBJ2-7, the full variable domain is DGGITQSPKYLFRKEGQNVTLSCEQNLNHDAMYWYRQDPGQGLRLIYYSQIVNDFQKGDIAEGYSVSREKKESFPLTVTSAQKNPTAFYLCASSTYQGASYEQYFGPGTRLTVT.

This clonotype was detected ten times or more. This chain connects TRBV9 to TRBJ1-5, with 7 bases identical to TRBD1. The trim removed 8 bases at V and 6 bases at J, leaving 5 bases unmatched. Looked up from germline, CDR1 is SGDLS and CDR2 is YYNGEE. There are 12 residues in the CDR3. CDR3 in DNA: TGTGCCAGTGGTGAGGGGGCTCAGCCCCAGCATTTT. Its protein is CASGEGAQPQHF.

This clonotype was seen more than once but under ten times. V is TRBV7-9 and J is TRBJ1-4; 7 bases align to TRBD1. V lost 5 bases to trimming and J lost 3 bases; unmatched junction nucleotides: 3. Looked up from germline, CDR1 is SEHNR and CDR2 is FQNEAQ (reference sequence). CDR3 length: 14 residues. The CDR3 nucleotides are TGTGCCAGCAGCCCGGGACAGCCTAATGAAAAACTGTTTTTT. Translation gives CASSPGQPNEKLFF.

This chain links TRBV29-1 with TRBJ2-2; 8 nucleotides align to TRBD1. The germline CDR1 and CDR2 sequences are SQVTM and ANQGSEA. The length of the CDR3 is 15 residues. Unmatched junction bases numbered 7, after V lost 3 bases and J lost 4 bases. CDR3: CSVETDRESTGELFF. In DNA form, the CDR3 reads TGCAGCGTTGAGACGGACAGGGAGAGCACCGGGGAGCTGTTTTTT.

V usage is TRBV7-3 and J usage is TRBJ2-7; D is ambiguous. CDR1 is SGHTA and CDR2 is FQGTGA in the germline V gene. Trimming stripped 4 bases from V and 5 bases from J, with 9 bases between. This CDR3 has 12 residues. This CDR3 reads CASSSMNDEQYF. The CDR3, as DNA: TGTGCCAGCAGCTCCATGAACGACGAGCAGTACTTC.

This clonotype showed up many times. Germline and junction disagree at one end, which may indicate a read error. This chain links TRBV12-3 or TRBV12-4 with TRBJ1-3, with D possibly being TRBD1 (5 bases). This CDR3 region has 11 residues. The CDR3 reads CASGLGETIYF. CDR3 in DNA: TGTGCCAGCGGTTTGGGGGAGACCATATATTTT.

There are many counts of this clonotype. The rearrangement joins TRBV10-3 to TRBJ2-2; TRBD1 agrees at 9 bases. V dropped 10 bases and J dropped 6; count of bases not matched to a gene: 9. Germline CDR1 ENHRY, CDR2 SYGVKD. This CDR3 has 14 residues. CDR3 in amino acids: CATLTGTGPGELFF. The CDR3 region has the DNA TGTGCCACCCTAACCGGGACAGGGCCCGGGGAGCTGTTTTTT.

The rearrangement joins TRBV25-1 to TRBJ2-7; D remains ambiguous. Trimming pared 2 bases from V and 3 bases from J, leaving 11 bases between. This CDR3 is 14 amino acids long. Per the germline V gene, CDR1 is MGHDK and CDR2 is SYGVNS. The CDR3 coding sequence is TGTGCCAGCAGTGAAAGGACGGACGGCTACGAGCAGTACTTC. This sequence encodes CASSERTDGYEQYF.

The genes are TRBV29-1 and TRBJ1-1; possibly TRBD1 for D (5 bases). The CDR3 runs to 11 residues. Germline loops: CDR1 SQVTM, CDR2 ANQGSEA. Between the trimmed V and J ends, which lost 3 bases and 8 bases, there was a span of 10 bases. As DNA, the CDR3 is TGCAGCGTTGAGTTCGGACAAGAAGCTTTCTTT. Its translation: CSVEFGQEAFF.

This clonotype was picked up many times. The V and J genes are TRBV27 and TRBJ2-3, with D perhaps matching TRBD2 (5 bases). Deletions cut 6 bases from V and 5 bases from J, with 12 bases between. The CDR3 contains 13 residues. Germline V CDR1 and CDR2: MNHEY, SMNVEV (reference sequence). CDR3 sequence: CASSHGVGDTQYF. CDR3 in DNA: TGTGCCAGCAGCCACGGGGTGGGAGATACGCAGTATTTT.

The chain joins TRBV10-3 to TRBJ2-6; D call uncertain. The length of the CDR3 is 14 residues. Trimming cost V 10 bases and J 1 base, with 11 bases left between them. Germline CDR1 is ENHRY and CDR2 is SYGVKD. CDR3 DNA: TGTGCCACCACAGTTCGGTCTGGGGCCAACGTCCTGACTTTC. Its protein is CATTVRSGANVLTF.

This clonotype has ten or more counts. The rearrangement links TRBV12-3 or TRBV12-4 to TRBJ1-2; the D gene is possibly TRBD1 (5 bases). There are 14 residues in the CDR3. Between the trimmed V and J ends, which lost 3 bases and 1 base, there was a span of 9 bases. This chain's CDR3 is CASSFEGDNYGYTF. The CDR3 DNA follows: TGTGCCAGCAGTTTCGAAGGGGATAACTATGGCTACACCTTC.

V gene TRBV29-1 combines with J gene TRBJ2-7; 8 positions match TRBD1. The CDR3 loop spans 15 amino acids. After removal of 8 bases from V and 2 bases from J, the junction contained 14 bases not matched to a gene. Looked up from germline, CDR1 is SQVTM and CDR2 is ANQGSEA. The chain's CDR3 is CSLARDRTMAYEQYF. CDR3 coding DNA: TGCAGCTTAGCTCGGGACAGGACCATGGCCTACGAGCAGTACTTC.

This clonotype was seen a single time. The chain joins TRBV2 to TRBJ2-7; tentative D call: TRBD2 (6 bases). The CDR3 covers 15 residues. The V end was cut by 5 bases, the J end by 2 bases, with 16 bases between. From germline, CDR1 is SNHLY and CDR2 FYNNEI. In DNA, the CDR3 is TGTGCCAGCAGTAGGCGGGACCCTATGACCTACGAGCAGTACTTC. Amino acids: CASSRRDPMTYEQYF. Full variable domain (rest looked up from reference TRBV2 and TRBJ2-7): EPEVTQTPSHQVTQMGQEVILRCVPISNHLYFYWYRQILGQKVEFLVSFYNNEISEKSEIFDDQFSVERPDGSNFTLKIRSTKLEDSAMYFCASSRRDPMTYEQYFGPGTRLTVT.

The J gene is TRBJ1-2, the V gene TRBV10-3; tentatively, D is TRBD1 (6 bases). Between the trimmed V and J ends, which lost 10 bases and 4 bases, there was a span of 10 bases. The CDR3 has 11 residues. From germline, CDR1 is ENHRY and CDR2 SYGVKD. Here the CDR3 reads CATGQSYGYTF. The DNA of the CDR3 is TGTGCCACAGGACAGAGCTATGGCTACACCTTC.

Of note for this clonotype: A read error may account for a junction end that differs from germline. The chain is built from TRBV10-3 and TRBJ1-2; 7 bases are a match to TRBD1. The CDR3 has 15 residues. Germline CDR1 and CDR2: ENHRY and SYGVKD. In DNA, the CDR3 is TGTGCCAGCAGTTACCTAGGACAGGCTAACTATGGCTACACCTTC. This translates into CASSYLGQANYGYTF.

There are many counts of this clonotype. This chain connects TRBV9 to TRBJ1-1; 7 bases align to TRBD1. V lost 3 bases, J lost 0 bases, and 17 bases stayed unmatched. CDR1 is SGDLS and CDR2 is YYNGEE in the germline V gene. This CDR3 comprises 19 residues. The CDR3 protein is CASSATGFTVIGVNTEAFF. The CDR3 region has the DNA TGTGCCAGCAGCGCGACAGGGTTTACGGTGATAGGGGTGAACACTGAAGCTTTCTTT.

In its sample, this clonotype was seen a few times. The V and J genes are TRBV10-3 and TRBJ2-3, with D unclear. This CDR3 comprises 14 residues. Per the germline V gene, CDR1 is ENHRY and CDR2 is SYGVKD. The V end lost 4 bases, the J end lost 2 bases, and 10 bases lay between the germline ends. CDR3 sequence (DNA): TGTGCCATCAGTGCGGGCAGGTCCACAGATACGCAGTATTTT. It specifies CAISAGRSTDTQYF.

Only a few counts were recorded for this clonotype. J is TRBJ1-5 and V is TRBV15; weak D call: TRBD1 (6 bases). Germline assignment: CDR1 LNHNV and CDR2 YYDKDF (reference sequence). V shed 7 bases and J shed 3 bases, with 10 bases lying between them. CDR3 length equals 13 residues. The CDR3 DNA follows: TGTGCCACCACCGACAGGTACAATCAGCCCCAGCATTTT. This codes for CATTDRYNQPQHF.

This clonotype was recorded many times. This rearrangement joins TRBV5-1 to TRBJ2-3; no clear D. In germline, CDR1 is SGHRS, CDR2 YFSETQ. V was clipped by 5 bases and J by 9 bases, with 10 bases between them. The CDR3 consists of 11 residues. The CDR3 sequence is CASSPGDTQYF. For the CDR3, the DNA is TGCGCCAGCAGTCCGGGTGACACGCAGTATTTT.